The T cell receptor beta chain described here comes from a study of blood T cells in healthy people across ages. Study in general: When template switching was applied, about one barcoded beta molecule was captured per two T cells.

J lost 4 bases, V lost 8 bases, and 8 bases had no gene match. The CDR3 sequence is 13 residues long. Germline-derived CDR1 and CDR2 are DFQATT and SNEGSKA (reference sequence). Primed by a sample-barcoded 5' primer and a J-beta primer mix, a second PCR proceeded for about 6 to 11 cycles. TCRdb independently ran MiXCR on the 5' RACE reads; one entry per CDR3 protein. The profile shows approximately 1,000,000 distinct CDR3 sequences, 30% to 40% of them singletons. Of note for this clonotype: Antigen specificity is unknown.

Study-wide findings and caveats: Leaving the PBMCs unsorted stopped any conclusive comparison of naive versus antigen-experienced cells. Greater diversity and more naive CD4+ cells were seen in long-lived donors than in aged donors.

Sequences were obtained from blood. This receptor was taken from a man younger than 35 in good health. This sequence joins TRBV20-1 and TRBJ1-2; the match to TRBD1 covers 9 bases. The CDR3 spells CSPIQGALYGYTF. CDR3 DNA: TGCAGTCCTATACAGGGGGCTCTCTATGGCTACACCTTC.